This is a list of T cell receptor beta chains from one sample in a study of shared clonotypes between healthy human individuals. Assay: immunoSEQ multiplex PCR; the TCRdb copy retains only in-frame clones and omits some. The sample includes around 2,100,000 clones, over 85% of them seen just once. Sequenced sample: naive CD8+ T cells sorted from blood. Receptor source: a man aged 18 to 30 in good health. Both conserved end residues are part of each CDR3. The order of the fields is D gene, V gene, J gene, clone size, CDR3 DNA, CDR3 protein. A D gene is named only where the DNA matches it firmly. Not every row has a clone size; where given, it reads once, few, many or a size class.

D gene: .; V gene: TRBV7-8; J gene: TRBJ2-7; clone size: .; CDR3 DNA: TGTGCCAGCAGCCCGTCGGGCGGGGTCGGCTACGAGCAGTACTTC; CDR3 protein: CASSPSGGVGYEQYF
D gene: TRBD2; V gene: TRBV28; J gene: TRBJ2-5; clone size: .; CDR3 DNA: TGTGCCAGCGACAATAGCGGGGGACGGAAGACCCAGTACTTC; CDR3 protein: CASDNSGGRKTQYF
D gene: .; V gene: TRBV6-5; J gene: TRBJ2-5; clone size: .; CDR3 DNA: TGTGCCAGCACTGGGGGGGAGACCCAGTACTTC; CDR3 protein: CASTGGETQYF
D gene: TRBD1; V gene: TRBV7-9; J gene: TRBJ1-5; clone size: few; CDR3 DNA: TGTGCCAGCAGCTCATTGACAGGGGGCCGTGGCAATCAGCCCCAGCATTTT; CDR3 protein: CASSSLTGGRGNQPQHF
D gene: TRBD1; V gene: TRBV7-9; J gene: TRBJ2-7; clone size: .; CDR3 DNA: TGTGCCAGCAGCTTAGGGTTCGGGTTGGGGACAGTAGCCGAGCAGTACTTC; CDR3 protein: CASSLGFGLGTVAEQYF
D gene: .; V gene: TRBV4-3; J gene: TRBJ2-2; clone size: .; CDR3 DNA: TGCGCCAGCAGCCAAGATACGACATTACCCACCGGGGAGCTGTTTTTT; CDR3 protein: CASSQDTTLPTGELFF
D gene: TRBD1; V gene: TRBV2; J gene: TRBJ2-5; clone size: .; CDR3 DNA: TGTGCCAGCAGTGAAGAGGGACAGAACCAAGAGACCCAGTACTTC; CDR3 protein: CASSEEGQNQETQYF
D gene: TRBD2; V gene: TRBV7-8; J gene: TRBJ2-3; clone size: .; CDR3 DNA: TGTGCCAGCAGCTTAGCGGGGGGGACGACAGATACGCAGTATTTT; CDR3 protein: CASSLAGGTTDTQYF
D gene: TRBD1; V gene: TRBV7-2; J gene: TRBJ2-7; clone size: once; CDR3 DNA: TGTGCCAGCAGGCCTCATTCGGGACAGGGGACTGCCGAGCAGTACTTC; CDR3 protein: CASRPHSGQGTAEQYF
D gene: TRBD2; V gene: TRBV28; J gene: TRBJ2-1; clone size: .; CDR3 DNA: TGTGCCAGCAGTTTAGTCACTAGCGGAGAGCAGTTCTTC; CDR3 protein: CASSLVTSGEQFF
D gene: .; V gene: TRBV27; J gene: TRBJ1-6; clone size: .; CDR3 DNA: TGTGCCAGCAGTTTTGGGGTAGACAATTCACCCCTCCACTTT; CDR3 protein: CASSFGVDNSPLHF
D gene: .; V gene: TRBV4-1; J gene: TRBJ1-6; clone size: .; CDR3 DNA: TGCGCCAGCAGCCAAGAGACAGGCACTAATTCACCCCTCCACTTT; CDR3 protein: CASSQETGTNSPLHF